These T cell receptor beta chains were read from a single sample in a study of blood T cell repertoires in COVID-19. This table comes from immunoSEQ multiplex PCR, and its TCRdb copy is limited to in-frame clones, with some not included. Among approximately 220,000 clones, 86% were seen once, and the ten largest hold 3.5% to 4.5%. The sample comprised PBMCs or T cells enriched from blood (not recorded which). The receptors come from a woman in her thirties or forties with acute COVID-19. CDR3s include the opening cysteine and the closing phenylalanine or tryptophan. Each record gives: clone size, J gene, V gene, D gene, CDR3 protein, CDR3 DNA. D genes are given only for firm matches. Clone size is given for some rows only: seen once, a few or many times, or a class if the clone is expanded.

clone_size: few; j_call: TRBJ2-1; v_call: TRBV11-3; d_call: TRBD2; cdr3_aa: CASSLDRRERGAWDEQFF; cdr3_nt: TGTGCCAGCAGCTTAGATCGCAGGGAGCGGGGGGCCTGGGATGAGCAGTTCTTC
clone_size: once; j_call: TRBJ1-2; v_call: TRBV7-9; d_call: -; cdr3_aa: CASTLWTEPYGYTF; cdr3_nt: TGTGCCAGCACCCTATGGACAGAGCCATATGGCTACACCTTC
clone_size: -; j_call: TRBJ2-6; v_call: TRBV19; d_call: -; cdr3_aa: CASTPGQRLPSGANVLTF; cdr3_nt: TGTGCCAGTACCCCCGGACAGCGGCTCCCCTCTGGGGCCAACGTCCTGACTTTC
clone_size: -; j_call: TRBJ1-2; v_call: TRBV6-5; d_call: TRBD1; cdr3_aa: CASRSGQGHGYTF; cdr3_nt: TGTGCCAGCAGATCGGGACAGGGTCATGGCTACACCTTC
clone_size: -; j_call: TRBJ1-1; v_call: TRBV18; d_call: -; cdr3_aa: CASSPTVSNTEAFF; cdr3_nt: TGTGCCAGCTCACCGACAGTTAGTAACACTGAAGCTTTCTTT
clone_size: -; j_call: TRBJ1-1; v_call: TRBV12-3/TRBV12-4; d_call: -; cdr3_aa: CASNSGLNTEAFF; cdr3_nt: TGTGCCAGCAATTCAGGGCTGAACACTGAAGCTTTCTTT
clone_size: few; j_call: TRBJ2-5; v_call: TRBV6-2/TRBV6-3; d_call: -; cdr3_aa: CASSKYWTIRQETQYF; cdr3_nt: TGTGCCAGCAGCAAATATTGGACTATCAGACAAGAGACCCAGTACTTC
clone_size: -; j_call: TRBJ1-5; v_call: TRBV7-8; d_call: -; cdr3_aa: CASSLLQDQPQHF; cdr3_nt: TGTGCCAGCAGTCTACTACAGGATCAGCCCCAGCATTTT
clone_size: -; j_call: TRBJ1-2; v_call: TRBV11-2; d_call: TRBD1; cdr3_aa: CASSLDPGGFYTF; cdr3_nt: TGTGCCAGCAGCTTAGATCCAGGGGGTTTCTACACCTTC
clone_size: -; j_call: TRBJ1-1; v_call: TRBV27; d_call: -; cdr3_aa: CASSLSLGTEAFF; cdr3_nt: TGTGCCAGCAGTTTATCTCTCGGGACTGAAGCTTTCTTT
clone_size: -; j_call: TRBJ2-7; v_call: TRBV9; d_call: -; cdr3_aa: CASSGKEGYEQYF; cdr3_nt: TGTGCCAGCAGCGGGAAGGAGGGATACGAGCAGTACTTC
clone_size: -; j_call: TRBJ2-7; v_call: TRBV9; d_call: -; cdr3_aa: CASSQGQSYDEQYF; cdr3_nt: TGTGCCAGCAGCCAAGGACAGTCCTACGACGAGCAGTACTTC
clone_size: -; j_call: TRBJ1-2; v_call: TRBV2; d_call: -; cdr3_aa: CASSEQYSFYGYTF; cdr3_nt: TGTGCCAGCAGTGAACAGTATTCTTTCTATGGCTACACCTTC
clone_size: -; j_call: TRBJ2-5; v_call: TRBV3-1/TRBV3-2; d_call: TRBD1; cdr3_aa: CASSQDRGPTETQYF; cdr3_nt: TGTGCCAGCAGCCAAGATAGGGGGCCGACAGAGACCCAGTACTTC
clone_size: -; j_call: TRBJ1-1; v_call: TRBV5-1; d_call: -; cdr3_aa: CASSPGWGLAAEAFF; cdr3_nt: TGCGCCAGCAGCCCTGGCTGGGGGCTTGCGGCTGAAGCTTTCTTT
clone_size: -; j_call: TRBJ1-1; v_call: TRBV9; d_call: TRBD1; cdr3_aa: CASSVGTGRTEAFF; cdr3_nt: TGTGCCAGCAGCGTGGGGACAGGGCGAACTGAAGCTTTCTTT
clone_size: once; j_call: TRBJ1-4; v_call: TRBV5-1; d_call: TRBD1; cdr3_aa: CASSLQGSEKLFF; cdr3_nt: TGCGCCAGCAGCTTACAGGGGAGTGAAAAACTGTTTTTT
clone_size: -; j_call: TRBJ1-2; v_call: TRBV4-1; d_call: TRBD1; cdr3_aa: CASSHPTGVSYGYTF; cdr3_nt: TGCGCCAGCAGCCATCCGACAGGGGTGAGCTATGGCTACACCTTC
clone_size: -; j_call: TRBJ1-5; v_call: TRBV30; d_call: -; cdr3_aa: CAWSGSGWNQPQHF; cdr3_nt: TGTGCCTGGAGTGGGAGCGGCTGGAATCAGCCCCAGCATTTT
clone_size: few; j_call: TRBJ1-2; v_call: TRBV5-1; d_call: -; cdr3_aa: CASRQAGINYGYTF; cdr3_nt: TGCGCCAGCAGGCAGGCGGGGATTAACTATGGCTACACCTTC
clone_size: -; j_call: TRBJ1-2; v_call: TRBV29-1; d_call: TRBD1; cdr3_aa: CSAAGGVAYGYTF; cdr3_nt: TGCAGCGCTGCAGGGGGCGTCGCCTATGGCTACACCTTC
clone_size: once; j_call: TRBJ1-2; v_call: TRBV27; d_call: TRBD1; cdr3_aa: CASSLQGGYGYTF; cdr3_nt: TGTGCCAGCAGTTTGCAGGGGGGCTATGGCTACACCTTC
clone_size: -; j_call: TRBJ2-3; v_call: TRBV19; d_call: -; cdr3_aa: CASSIRQGGTDTQYF; cdr3_nt: TGTGCCAGTAGTATCCGGCAGGGTGGGACAGATACGCAGTATTTT
clone_size: -; j_call: TRBJ2-1; v_call: TRBV25-1; d_call: -; cdr3_aa: CASEDQGEVSYNEQFF; cdr3_nt: TGTGCCAGCGAAGATCAAGGGGAAGTCTCCTACAATGAGCAGTTCTTC
clone_size: -; j_call: TRBJ2-1; v_call: TRBV9; d_call: TRBD2; cdr3_aa: CASSAYSGGADNEQFF; cdr3_nt: TGTGCCAGCAGCGCGTATAGCGGGGGGGCAGACAATGAGCAGTTCTTC
clone_size: -; j_call: TRBJ2-1; v_call: TRBV27; d_call: TRBD1; cdr3_aa: CASRTGTGAIHPSNEQFF; cdr3_nt: TGTGCCAGCAGAACCGGGACAGGGGCGATACACCCGTCCAATGAGCAGTTCTTC
clone_size: -; j_call: TRBJ1-1; v_call: TRBV6-1; d_call: -; cdr3_aa: CASSEAFQNTEAFF; cdr3_nt: TGTGCCAGCAGTGAAGCTTTCCAGAACACTGAAGCTTTCTTT
clone_size: -; j_call: TRBJ2-2; v_call: TRBV14; d_call: -; cdr3_aa: CASSQPPRGLFF; cdr3_nt: TGTGCCAGCAGCCAACCTCCCAGGGGGCTGTTTTTT
clone_size: -; j_call: TRBJ1-6; v_call: TRBV2; d_call: -; cdr3_aa: CASRRQQFTLHF; cdr3_nt: TGTGCCAGCAGACGACAGCAATTCACCCTCCACTTT
clone_size: -; j_call: TRBJ2-1; v_call: TRBV5-1; d_call: -; cdr3_aa: CASSGIQESSYNEQFF; cdr3_nt: TGCGCCAGCAGCGGAATACAGGAGAGCTCCTACAATGAGCAGTTCTTC
clone_size: -; j_call: TRBJ1-5; v_call: TRBV9; d_call: -; cdr3_aa: CASSAGGRNQPQHF; cdr3_nt: TGTGCCAGCAGCGCGGGAGGTCGCAATCAGCCCCAGCATTTT
clone_size: -; j_call: TRBJ1-2; v_call: TRBV19; d_call: TRBD1; cdr3_aa: CASSPNRQGRYGYTF; cdr3_nt: TGTGCCAGTAGTCCGAACCGACAGGGAAGGTATGGCTACACCTTC
clone_size: few; j_call: TRBJ1-1; v_call: TRBV7-2; d_call: -; cdr3_aa: CASSLNPPGLIVSGAEAFF; cdr3_nt: TGTGCCAGCAGCTTAAATCCCCCGGGACTGATTGTAAGTGGGGCTGAAGCTTTCTTT